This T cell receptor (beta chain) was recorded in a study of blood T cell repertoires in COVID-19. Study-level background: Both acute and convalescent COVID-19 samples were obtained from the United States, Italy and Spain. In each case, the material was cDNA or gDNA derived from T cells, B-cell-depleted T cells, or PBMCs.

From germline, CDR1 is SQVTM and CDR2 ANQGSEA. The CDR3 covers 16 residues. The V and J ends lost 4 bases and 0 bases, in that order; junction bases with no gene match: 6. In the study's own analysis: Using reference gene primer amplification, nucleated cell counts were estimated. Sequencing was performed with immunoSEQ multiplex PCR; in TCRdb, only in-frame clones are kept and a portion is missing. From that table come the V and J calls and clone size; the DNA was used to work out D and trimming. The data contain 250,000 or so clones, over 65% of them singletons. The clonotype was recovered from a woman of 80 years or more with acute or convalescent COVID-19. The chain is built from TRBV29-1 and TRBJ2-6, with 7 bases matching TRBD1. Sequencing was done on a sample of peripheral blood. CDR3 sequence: CSVATGFFSGANVLTF. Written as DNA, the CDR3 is TGCAGCGTTGCGACAGGGTTTTTCTCTGGGGCCAACGTCCTGACTTTC.